Listed here are 9 T cell receptor beta chains from one sample, sequenced in a study of control samples from healthy donors and cancer patients. Sequencing was performed with immunoSEQ multiplex PCR; in TCRdb, only in-frame clones are kept and a portion is missing. The table has about 220,000 clones, around 94% seen once. The sequencing sample was made of blood. The receptors were gathered from a man aged 50 or older in good health.

The chain is built from TRBV30 and TRBJ2-1, with D possibly matching TRBD1 (6 bases). CDR3 length: 16 residues. Trimming stripped 2 bases from V and 4 bases from J, with 18 bases between. Germline-derived CDR1 and CDR2 are GTSNPN and SVGIG (reference sequence). The CDR3 loop is CAWSLTRPGTYNEQFF. CDR3 nucleotides: TGTGCCTGGAGTCTGACTCGACCCGGGACATACAATGAGCAGTTCTTC. The full variable domain, its missing parts supplied by reference TRBV30 and TRBJ2-1, is SQTIHQWPATLVQPVGSPLSLECTVEGTSNPNLYWYRQAAGRGLQLLFYSVGIGQISSEVPQNLSASRPQDRQFILSSKKLLLSDSGFYLCAWSLTRPGTYNEQFFGPGTRLTVL.

CDR3 amino acids: CASSYTEGGLGNTIYF. For the CDR3, the DNA is TGTGCCAGCAGTTATACCGAGGGGGGCCTAGGAAACACCATATATTTT. The chain combines TRBV6-6 with TRBJ1-3; D may be TRBD1 (6 bases). This CDR3 region has 16 residues. Trimming left V 3 bases short and J 4 bases short, with 16 bases between. Germline V CDR1 and CDR2: MNHNY, SVGAGI (reference sequence).

The count of this clone is one. V gene TRBV7-2 combines with J gene TRBJ1-1; no reliable D call. The V and J ends lost 4 bases and 1 base respectively, with 7 bases between them. The CDR3 covers 13 residues. CDR1 is SGHTA, CDR2 FQGNSA, per germline. Written as DNA, the CDR3 is TGTGCCAGCAGCTCGGGTTGGAACACTGAAGCTTTCTTT. It yields the protein CASSSGWNTEAFF.

This sequence joins TRBV9 and TRBJ2-3, with TRBD1 matching 9 bases. Germline trimming cut 1 base from V and 1 base from J; bases unmatched to any gene: 10. Germline V gene lookup returns CDR1 SGDLS and CDR2 YYNGEE. The CDR3 is 18 residues long. This CDR3 reads CASSVRQGGDWGTDTQYF. The DNA of the CDR3 is TGTGCCAGCAGCGTAAGACAGGGGGGGGATTGGGGCACAGATACGCAGTATTTT. Based on the CDR3 plus reference TRBV9 and TRBJ2-3, the full variable domain is DSGVTQTPKHLITATGQRVTLRCSPRSGDLSVYWYQQSLDQGLQFLIQYYNGEERAKGNILERFSAQQFPDLHSELNLSSLELGDSALYFCASSVRQGGDWGTDTQYFGPGTRLTVL.

The gene calls are TRBV3-1 (or the pseudogene TRBV3-2) and TRBJ2-1, with TRBD1 matching over 8 bases. The ends lost 6 bases at V and 9 bases at J; junction bases unmatched: 7. The CDR3 spans 13 residues. Germline CDR1 and CDR2: LGHDT and YNNKEL (reference sequence). CDR3 nucleotides: TGTGCCAGCAGTTGGACAGGGCTGTCTGAGCAGTTCTTC. Its protein is CASSWTGLSEQFF.

The chain recombines TRBV18 with TRBJ1-4; no firm D call. Trimming removed 3 bases from V and 8 bases from J, with 13 bases in between. In germline, CDR1 is KGHSH, CDR2 LQKENI. This CDR3 spans 14 amino acids. The CDR3 DNA sequence: TGTGCCAGCTCACCTAGAGGGCGCAGCGAAAAACTGTTTTTT. It encodes CASSPRGRSEKLFF. The whole variable domain, filled in from reference TRBV18 and TRBJ1-4, reads NAGVMQNPRHLVRRRGQEARLRCSPMKGHSHVYWYRQLPEEGLKFMVYLQKENIIDESGMPKERFSAEFPKEGPSILRIQQVVRGDSAAYFCASSPRGRSEKLFFGSGTQLSVL.

The chain combines TRBV3-1 (or the pseudogene TRBV3-2) with TRBJ2-3; no firm D call. Germline CDR1 is LGHDT and CDR2 is YNNKEL (reference sequence). V was clipped by 2 bases and J by 0 bases, with 12 bases between them. The CDR3 runs to 16 residues. In DNA, the CDR3 is TGTGCCAGCAGCCAATTCCCCCGAACCAGCACAGATACGCAGTATTTT. This translates into CASSQFPRTSTDTQYF.

V and J are TRBV2 and TRBJ2-1, with TRBD2 matching 11 bases. Germline assignment: CDR1 SNHLY and CDR2 FYNNEI. V lost 6 bases and J lost 8; bases outside the gene matches: 12. The CDR3 covers 16 residues. The CDR3 DNA is TGTGCCAGCAGGCGGCTAGCGGGGGGATCTATCGATGAGCAGTTCTTC. This encodes CASRRLAGGSIDEQFF. Based on the CDR3 plus reference TRBV2 and TRBJ2-1, the full variable domain is EPEVTQTPSHQVTQMGQEVILRCVPISNHLYFYWYRQILGQKVEFLVSFYNNEISEKSEIFDDQFSVERPDGSNFTLKIRSTKLEDSAMYFCASRRLAGGSIDEQFFGPGTRLTVL.

This chain links TRBV5-1 with TRBJ2-5; no definite D call. Germline V gene sequence: CDR1 SGHRS, CDR2 YFSETQ. Trimming stripped 0 bases from V and 4 bases from J, with 13 bases between. The CDR3 runs to 15 residues. CDR3 amino acids: CASSLGVGGGETQYF. The CDR3 DNA reads TGCGCCAGCAGCTTGGGGGTCGGTGGTGGAGAGACCCAGTACTTC.